The 10 T cell receptor beta chains below were found in one sample sequenced in a study of cytomegalovirus exposure and HLA in healthy donors. In the PCR, 60 Vbeta and 13 Jbeta primers were used. Profiling relied on immunoSEQ multiplex PCR, and the TCRdb table lists in-frame clones only, not all of them. Of around 150,000 clones in the sample, around 80% were seen once. Sequencing input: PBMCs. The receptor source for this set is a man aged 30-40 years in good health and CMV-seronegative.

The chain is built from TRBV28 and TRBJ2-1; unclear D gene. Germline CDR1 reads MDHEN; CDR2 reads SYDVKM. The CDR3 contains 12 residues. Between the trimmed V and J ends, which lost 6 bases and 6 bases, there was a span of 9 bases. This CDR3 reads CASSLAGNEQFF. The DNA of the CDR3 is TGTGCCAGCAGCTTAGCAGGCAATGAGCAGTTCTTC.

The V and J genes are TRBV6-1 and TRBJ1-5; no definite D call. V lost 4 bases and J lost 6, with 16 bases in between. CDR3 length: 15 residues. Germline CDR1 MNHNS, CDR2 SASEGT. CDR3 loop: CASSGPSGGSQPQHF. The CDR3, as DNA: TGTGCCAGCAGTGGACCTTCCGGAGGTAGTCAGCCCCAGCATTTT.

V and J are TRBV9 and TRBJ2-2; TRBD1 might be the D (5 bases). V was shortened by 4 bases and J by 6 bases, with 16 bases between the two germline ends. The germline CDR1 and CDR2 sequences are SGDLS and YYNGEE. The CDR3 has 15 amino acids. The CDR3 DNA follows: TGTGCCAGCAGCCCCAAGGGGCCTCGGGCCGGGGAGCTGTTTTTT. As protein: CASSPKGPRAGELFF.

This clone was recorded once. The chain has TRBV7-2 and TRBJ1-2, with TRBD1 matching 9 bases. The junction had 9 bases not matched to a gene; V was cut back by 5 bases and J by 5 bases. The CDR3 spans 15 residues. Per the germline V gene, CDR1 is SGHTA and CDR2 is FQGNSA. The CDR3 region is CASSTQTGGSYGYTF. The CDR3 DNA is TGTGCCAGCAGCACCCAGACAGGGGGGTCTTATGGCTACACCTTC. Based on the CDR3 plus reference TRBV7-2 and TRBJ1-2, the full variable domain is GAGVSQSPSNKVTEKGKDVELRCDPISGHTALYWYRQSLGQGLEFLIYFQGNSAPDKSGLPSDRFSAERTGGSVSTLTIQRTQQEDSAVYLCASSTQTGGSYGYTFGSGTRLTVV.

This clone has a single count. The chain recombines TRBV6-1 with TRBJ2-5, with D possibly TRBD1 on 6 matching bases. The closer fit of TRBJ2-7 to the DNA end suggests the J call may be wrong. Germline loops: CDR1 MNHNS, CDR2 SASEGT. CDR3 length equals 14 residues. CDR3 residues: CASSFQGRPYEQYF. The CDR3 DNA reads as TGTGCCAGCAGTTTCCAGGGGAGACCCTACGAGCAGTACTTC.

This chain links TRBV18 with TRBJ2-7, with 7 nucleotides matching TRBD2. The CDR3 length is 14 residues. The V gene end was trimmed by 3 bases and the J gene end by 4 bases; junction bases not matched to a gene: 6. CDR1 is KGHSH and CDR2 is LQKENI in the germline V gene. The CDR3 coding sequence is TGTGCCAGCTCACCCCCCGGGGGGAGGTACGAGCAGTACTTC. This codes for CASSPPGGRYEQYF.

The CDR3 DNA reads as TGCACCAGCAGCGCCCACGCCCAGCGGAGCCGGGATACGCAGTATTTT. It yields the protein CTSSAHAQRSRDTQYF. The V call is TRBV1, the J call TRBJ2-3; the table names TRBD2, a call not compared with the DNA. TRBV1 is an annotated pseudogene. The CDR3 is 16 residues long.

The rearrangement joins TRBV19 to TRBJ1-5, with D perhaps TRBD1 (5 bases). Trimming shortened V by 7 bases and J by 2 bases, and 18 bases separated the two germline ends. The CDR3 is 16 residues long. Germline lookup yields CDR1 LNHDA and CDR2 SQIVND (reference sequence). The CDR3 nucleotides are TGTGCCAGTACCGCCCAGGGACCGGGAGGCAATCAGCCCCAGCATTTT. Amino acid sequence: CASTAQGPGGNQPQHF.

The chain is built from TRBV10-1 and TRBJ1-1; D may be TRBD1 (6 bases). Trimming removed 5 bases at V and 0 bases at J, with 13 bases between. The CDR3 has 15 amino acids. From germline, CDR1 is WNHNN and CDR2 SYGVQD (reference sequence). The CDR3 DNA reads TGCGCCAGCAGTTCGACAGGAGCTATGAACACTGAAGCTTTCTTT. As protein: CASSSTGAMNTEAFF.

The chain employs TRBV10-3 and TRBJ2-2, with 9 positions matching TRBD1. This CDR3 contains 14 residues. Trimming at V came to 10 bases and at J to 7 bases, leaving 10 bases not matched to a gene. Per germline, CDR1 ENHRY and CDR2 SYGVKD. CDR3 coding DNA: TGTGCCACCCTACTACAGGGGGCTGGCGGGGAGCTGTTTTTT. This translates into CATLLQGAGGELFF.